The present entry profiles one TCR beta chain with its context. Its antigen remains unidentified. Base qualities are not recorded, but no much larger clone differs from it by a single base. The CDR3 regions of human TCRbeta chains were analyzed by immunosequencing. Per the original workflow: Repertoire TCRs were matched against a reference library of SARS-CoV-2-specific TCRs generated with the MIRA antigen-specificity platform. Breadth meant the fraction of unique TCRs that were SARS-CoV-2-associated, whereas depth meant the fraction of total T cells that were SARS-CoV-2-associated. Using the MIRA data, each spike-specific TCR was mapped to the spike region that the TCR reacts to and placed in a CD4 or CD8 class. Log10-transformed breadth and depth values were compared by one-way ANOVA with Sidak's multiple comparisons tests. Here the immuneACCESS table is served through TCRdb, limited to in-frame sequences with V and J called. Missing clones are a known gap in these copies; in checked studies unresolved V genes cover under half, and the rest lacks a known reason. V and J calls and clone size follow that table, whereas D and trimming were derived from the DNA. The sample table shows roughly 100,000 clones, and roughly 80% are seen once. The ten biggest clones cover about a sixth of the sample.

Reading the germline V gene gives CDR1 SGHNT and CDR2 YENEEA. Relative to germline, V is 1 base shorter and J is 1 base shorter, with 11 bases between their ends. The CDR3 contains 16 residues, cysteine and phenylalanine counted. Only CDR3 DNA is held: 48 bases, read in frame from base 1. This sample was included in a study of T cell responses to AZD1222 COVID-19 vaccine (dated by TCRdb to the early 2020s). About the study as a whole: Because spike-specific TCR depth and breadth did not differ between the two schedules, AZD1222 recipients who got a second dose at roughly 4 weeks were pooled with those who got a second dose at roughly 12 weeks. A total of 233 trial participants underwent TCR sequencing, of whom about 210 received two doses of AZD1222 and about 25 received two doses of the MenACWY control vaccine. Enrollment into the trials was organized by age into subgroups of 18-55, 56-69 and 70-plus years, and those subgroups contained about 150, 27 and 61 TCR-sequenced participants, respectively.

The time point label here, explained by the study, means: baseline before first vaccination. Vaccinee samples came from UK trials COV001 and COV002, including a single-blind randomized controlled phase 2/3 trial of AZD1222 (ChAdOx1 nCoV-19) in healthy adults. Trial participant PBMC samples were collected at day 0 and day 28 after the second dose for TCRbeta chain sequencing. General conclusions and limits of the study: Conclusions about previously exposed vaccinees are limited because only six or seven AZD1222 recipients were SARS-CoV-2 seropositive at baseline. The 56-69-year group was small, and its depth increase did not reach significance, likely because of low power. Most participants were white British and females outnumbered males, and the authors suggested that clonal diversity may have been underestimated. Because no day 14 peak-response samples were available, the repertoires could be characterized only after the peak T cell response. After two AZD1222 doses, both the breadth and the depth of spike-specific TCRs were significantly higher than at day 0 and than in MenACWY recipients. Reportedly, almost half of the unique spike-specific TCRs recognized epitopes lying outside the regions that are mutated in the B.1.351 and B.1.1.7 variants. The whole spike protein was spanned by vaccine-associated CD4 TCRs, and dominant responses were seen in regions 160-218 and 743-854.

This sample comprised peripheral blood, obtained on day 0 of AZD1222 vaccination. This sequence uses TRBV11-3 and TRBJ1-3; there is no confident call for the D gene. The sequence came from an adult in good health. Here is the DNA: TGTGCCAGCAGCTTAGTGGTATCGGAGTCTGGAAACACCATATATTTT. Its amino acids are CASSLVVSESGNTIYF.